The clone carrying this TCR beta chain has only a few counts. As yet, its antigen is unknown. The sample comes from a study of cytomegalovirus exposure and HLA in healthy donors. Study information: Across 300 to 400 genotyped donors, over 70% landed in the Caucasian-associated ancestry cluster. Study conclusions and caveats: Later analysis reportedly placed an Asian-associated ancestry cluster below the roughly 690-donor mean in N-insertions. Most TCR sequences were rare, but some public TCRs occurred in many donors. A missense DCLRE1C variant was associated with V- and J-gene trimming of TCR beta chains in a later analysis, and an independent cohort replicated the association.

The germline gives CDR1 MNHNS, CDR2 SASEGT. The CDR3 is 20 amino acids. V trimming: 4 bases; J trimming: 4 bases; junction bases outside the gene matches: 23. The PCR ran on 60 Vbeta and 13 Jbeta primers. TCRdb's copy holds only in-frame clones and misses some; the assay was immunoSEQ multiplex PCR. Among 100,000 to 150,000 clones, 17% were seen once, and the ten largest hold about 3%. The TCR sequence derives from a female donor in good health and CMV-seropositive. The chain employs TRBV6-1 and TRBJ1-2, with TRBD1 matching 8 bases. Sequencing input: PBMCs. Written as DNA, the CDR3 is TGTGCCAGCAGTGGGATCTCGGACAGGGTAACCCCCCAATTGGCCTATGGCTACACCTTC. This encodes CASSGISDRVTPQLAYGYTF.